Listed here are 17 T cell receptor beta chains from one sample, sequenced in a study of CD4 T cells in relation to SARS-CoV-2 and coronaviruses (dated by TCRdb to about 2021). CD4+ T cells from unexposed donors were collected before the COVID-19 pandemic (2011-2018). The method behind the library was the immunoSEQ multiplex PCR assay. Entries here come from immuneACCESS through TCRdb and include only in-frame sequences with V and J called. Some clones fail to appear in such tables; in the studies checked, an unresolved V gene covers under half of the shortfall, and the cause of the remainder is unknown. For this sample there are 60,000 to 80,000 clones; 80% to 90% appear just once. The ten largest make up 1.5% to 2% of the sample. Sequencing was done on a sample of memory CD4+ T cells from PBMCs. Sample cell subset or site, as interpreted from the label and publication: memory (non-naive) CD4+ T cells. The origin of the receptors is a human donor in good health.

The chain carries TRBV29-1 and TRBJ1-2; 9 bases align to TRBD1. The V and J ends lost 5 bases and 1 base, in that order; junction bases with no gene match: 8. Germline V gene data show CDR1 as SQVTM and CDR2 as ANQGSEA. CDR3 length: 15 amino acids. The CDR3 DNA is TGCAGCGTTTTCCTCGAGACAGGGGGTAACTATGGCTACACCTTC. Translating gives CSVFLETGGNYGYTF.

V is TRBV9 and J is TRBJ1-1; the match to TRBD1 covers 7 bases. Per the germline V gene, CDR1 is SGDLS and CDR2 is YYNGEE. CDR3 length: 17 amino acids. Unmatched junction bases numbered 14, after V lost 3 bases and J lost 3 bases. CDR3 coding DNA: TGTGCCAGCAGCGAGAGACCCACGACAGGGAGGGACACTGAAGCTTTCTTT. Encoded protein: CASSERPTTGRDTEAFF. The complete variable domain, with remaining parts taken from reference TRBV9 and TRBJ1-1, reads DSGVTQTPKHLITATGQRVTLRCSPRSGDLSVYWYQQSLDQGLQFLIQYYNGEERAKGNILERFSAQQFPDLHSELNLSSLELGDSALYFCASSERPTTGRDTEAFFGQGTRLTVV.

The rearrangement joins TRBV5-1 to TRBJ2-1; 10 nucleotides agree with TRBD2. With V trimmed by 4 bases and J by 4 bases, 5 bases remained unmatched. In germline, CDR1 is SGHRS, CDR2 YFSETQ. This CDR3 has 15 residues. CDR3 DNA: TGCGCCAGCAGCACCACTAGCGGGATATACAATGAGCAGTTCTTC. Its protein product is CASSTTSGIYNEQFF.

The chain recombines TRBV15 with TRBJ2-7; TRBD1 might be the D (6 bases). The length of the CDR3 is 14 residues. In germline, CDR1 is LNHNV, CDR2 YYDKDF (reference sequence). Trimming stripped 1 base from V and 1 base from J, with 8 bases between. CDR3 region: CATSRAQGSYEQYF. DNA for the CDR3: TGTGCCACCAGCAGAGCACAGGGTTCCTACGAGCAGTACTTC.

The CDR3 spells CASSQTSGRPGGSTDTQYF. The CDR3 region has the DNA TGTGCCAGTAGCCAGACTAGCGGGAGGCCGGGGGGTAGCACAGATACGCAGTATTTT. This chain uses TRBV19 with TRBJ2-3, with 13 bases matching TRBD2. V gave up 6 bases and J gave up 0 bases; unmatched junction bases: 12. Per germline, CDR1 LNHDA and CDR2 SQIVND (reference sequence). This CDR3 is built from 19 residues.

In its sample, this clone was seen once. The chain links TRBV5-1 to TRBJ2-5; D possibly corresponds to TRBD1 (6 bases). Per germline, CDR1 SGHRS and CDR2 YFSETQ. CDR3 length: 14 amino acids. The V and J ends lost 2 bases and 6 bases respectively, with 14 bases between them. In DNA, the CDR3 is TGCGCCAGCAGCTTACGGGGACAAGCAAAGACCCAGTACTTC. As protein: CASSLRGQAKTQYF. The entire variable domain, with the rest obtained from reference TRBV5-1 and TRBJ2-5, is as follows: KAGVTQTPRYLIKTRGQQVTLSCSPISGHRSVSWYQQTPGQGLQFLFEYFSETQRNKGNFPGRFSGRQFSNSRSEMNVSTLELGDSALYLCASSLRGQAKTQYFGPGTRLLVL.

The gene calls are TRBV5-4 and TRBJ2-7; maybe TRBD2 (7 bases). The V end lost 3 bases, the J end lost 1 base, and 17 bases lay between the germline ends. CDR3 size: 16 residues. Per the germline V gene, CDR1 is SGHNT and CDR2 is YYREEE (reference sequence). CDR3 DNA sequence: TGTGCCAGCAGCTGGGGGGGCGCGGGTACGTCCTACGAGCAGTACTTC. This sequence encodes CASSWGGAGTSYEQYF.

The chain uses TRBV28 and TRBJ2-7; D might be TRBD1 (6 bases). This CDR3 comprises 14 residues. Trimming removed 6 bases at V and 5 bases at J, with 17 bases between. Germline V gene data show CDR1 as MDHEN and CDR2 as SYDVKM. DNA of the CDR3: TGTGCCAGCAGCCTTATAGGGGGTAAGAACGAGCAGTACTTC. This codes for CASSLIGGKNEQYF. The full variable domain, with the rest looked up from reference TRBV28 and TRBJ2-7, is DVKVTQSSRYLVKRTGEKVFLECVQDMDHENMFWYRQDPGLGLRLIYFSYDVKMKEKGDIPEGYSVSREKKERFSLILESASTNQTSMYLCASSLIGGKNEQYFGPGTRLTVT.

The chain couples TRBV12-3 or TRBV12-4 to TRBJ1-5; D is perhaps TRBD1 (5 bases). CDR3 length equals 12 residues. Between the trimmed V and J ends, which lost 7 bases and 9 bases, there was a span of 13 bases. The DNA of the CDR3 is TGTGCCAGCACCCCTGATAGGGGGCCCCAGCATTTT. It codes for CASTPDRGPQHF.

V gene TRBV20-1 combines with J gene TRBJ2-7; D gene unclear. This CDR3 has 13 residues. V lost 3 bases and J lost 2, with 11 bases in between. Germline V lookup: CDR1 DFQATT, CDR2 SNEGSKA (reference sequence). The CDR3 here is CSASQWQAYEQYF. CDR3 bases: TGCAGTGCTAGTCAGTGGCAGGCCTACGAGCAGTACTTC.

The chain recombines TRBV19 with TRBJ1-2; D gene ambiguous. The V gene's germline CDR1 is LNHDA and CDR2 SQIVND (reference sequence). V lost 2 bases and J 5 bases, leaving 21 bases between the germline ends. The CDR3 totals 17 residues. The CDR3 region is CASSISWAGKSGYGYTF. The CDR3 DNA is TGTGCCAGTAGTATATCGTGGGCGGGGAAAAGCGGTTATGGCTACACCTTC.

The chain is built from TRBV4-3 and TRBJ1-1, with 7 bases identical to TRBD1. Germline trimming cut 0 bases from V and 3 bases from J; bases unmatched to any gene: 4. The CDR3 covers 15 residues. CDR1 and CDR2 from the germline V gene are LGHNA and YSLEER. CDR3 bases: TGCGCCAGCAGCCAAGACCGGACAGGCGACACTGAAGCTTTCTTT. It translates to CASSQDRTGDTEAFF.

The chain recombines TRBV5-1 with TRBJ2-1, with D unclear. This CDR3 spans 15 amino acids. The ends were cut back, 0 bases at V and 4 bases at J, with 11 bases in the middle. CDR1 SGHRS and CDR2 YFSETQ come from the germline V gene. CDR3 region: CASSLGRQVYNEQFF. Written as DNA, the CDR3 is TGCGCCAGCAGCTTGGGTCGCCAGGTATACAATGAGCAGTTCTTC.

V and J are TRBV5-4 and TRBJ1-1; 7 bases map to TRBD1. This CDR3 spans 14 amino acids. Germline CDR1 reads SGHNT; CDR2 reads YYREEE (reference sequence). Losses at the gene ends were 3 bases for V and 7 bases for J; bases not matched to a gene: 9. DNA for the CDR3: TGTGCCAGCAGCTCGAAGAGGGGGCGCGGTGAAGCTTTCTTT. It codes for CASSSKRGRGEAFF.

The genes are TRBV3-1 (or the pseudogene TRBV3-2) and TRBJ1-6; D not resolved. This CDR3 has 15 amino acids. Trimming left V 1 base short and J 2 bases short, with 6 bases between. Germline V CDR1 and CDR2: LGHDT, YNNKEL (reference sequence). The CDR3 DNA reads TGTGCCAGCAGCCAAGGCCCAACCTATAATTCACCCCTCCACTTT. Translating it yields CASSQGPTYNSPLHF.

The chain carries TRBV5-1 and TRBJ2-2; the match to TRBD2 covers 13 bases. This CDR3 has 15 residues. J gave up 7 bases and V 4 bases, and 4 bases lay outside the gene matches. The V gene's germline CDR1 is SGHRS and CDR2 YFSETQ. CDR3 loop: CASSIRTSGGGELFF. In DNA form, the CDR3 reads TGCGCCAGCAGCATCAGGACTAGCGGGGGCGGGGAGCTGTTTTTT. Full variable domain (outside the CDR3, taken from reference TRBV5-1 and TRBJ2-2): KAGVTQTPRYLIKTRGQQVTLSCSPISGHRSVSWYQQTPGQGLQFLFEYFSETQRNKGNFPGRFSGRQFSNSRSEMNVSTLELGDSALYLCASSIRTSGGGELFFGEGSRLTVL.

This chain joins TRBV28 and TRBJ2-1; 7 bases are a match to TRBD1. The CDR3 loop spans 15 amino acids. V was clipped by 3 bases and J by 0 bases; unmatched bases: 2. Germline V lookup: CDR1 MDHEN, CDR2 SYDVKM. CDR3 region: CASSFGDSSYNEQFF. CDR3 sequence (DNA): TGTGCCAGCAGTTTCGGGGACAGCTCCTACAATGAGCAGTTCTTC.